This is a list of T cell receptor beta chains from one sample in a study of identifying expanded T cells in peripheral blood. Clones were sequenced by immunoSEQ multiplex PCR, and TCRdb holds only the in-frame ones, with some missing. The top ten clones hold around 15% of a sample with approximately 110,000 clones, approximately 90% of them seen once. The sequencing input was blood. The source is a person aged 18-69 years in good health. CDR3s include the opening cysteine and the closing phenylalanine or tryptophan. The D gene is left open where the match is weak. Part of the rows lack a size; the others show once, few, many or a class for expanded clones.

-	TRBV5-1	-	TRBJ1-4	CASSLRQVATNEKLFF	TGCGCCAGCAGTCTCCGACAGGTTGCAACTAATGAAAAACTGTTTTTT
-	TRBV7-3	-	TRBJ2-3	CASSLNGGTDTQYF	TGTGCCAGCAGCTTAAACGGGGGCACAGATACGCAGTATTTT
-	TRBV7-9	-	TRBJ2-2	CASSPDLAWAGELFF	TGTGCCAGCAGCCCCGATTTGGCCTGGGCCGGGGAGCTGTTTTTT
-	TRBV6-5	-	TRBJ1-2	CASRDRNRADYGYTF	TGTGCCAGCAGGGACAGAAACAGGGCGGACTATGGCTACACCTTC
TRBD2	TRBV9	-	TRBJ2-5	CASSVGQRLAGQETQYF	TGTGCCAGCAGCGTAGGACAGAGACTAGCGGGGCAAGAGACCCAGTACTTC
-	TRBV7-8	-	TRBJ2-3	CASSLASDSVDTQYF	TGTGCCAGCAGCTTAGCGAGCGATAGCGTGGATACGCAGTATTTT
-	TRBV10-3	-	TRBJ1-6	CAVRGQGNSPLHF	TGTGCCGTCCGGGGCCAGGGGAATTCACCCCTCCACTTT
-	TRBV25-1	-	TRBJ1-2	CASSALGGYTF	TGTGCCAGCAGTGCCTTGGGGGGCTACACCTTC
TRBD2	TRBV5-1	-	TRBJ2-5	CASSPGGAGVQETQYF	TGCGCCAGCAGCCCGGGCGGGGCGGGGGTCCAAGAGACCCAGTACTTC
-	TRBV5-1	-	TRBJ1-2	CASSYMGPIDNYGYTF	TGCGCCAGCAGCTACATGGGCCCGATAGATAACTATGGCTACACCTTC
-	TRBV15	-	TRBJ1-2	CATSRDGSYNYGYTF	TGTGCCACCAGCAGAGATGGCAGCTACAACTATGGCTACACCTTC
TRBD1	TRBV2	few	TRBJ1-2	CASRPLGQGFGYTF	TGTGCCAGCAGACCCCTTGGACAGGGCTTTGGCTACACCTTC
TRBD2	TRBV9	-	TRBJ2-3	CASSVVAGGADTQYF	TGTGCCAGCAGCGTAGTAGCGGGGGGTGCCGATACGCAGTATTTT
-	TRBV10-1	-	TRBJ2-1	CASSSYNEQFF	TGCGCCAGCAGTTCCTACAATGAGCAGTTCTTC
-	TRBV12-5	few	TRBJ1-5	CASGSRGVRSDNQPQHF	TGTGCTAGTGGTTCCCGGGGGGTCCGCAGCGACAATCAGCCCCAGCATTTT